The T cell receptor (beta chain) under discussion was sequenced for a study of T cells after yellow fever vaccination (dated 2019 in TCRdb). About the study as a whole: Libraries from fractions with low cell numbers were prepared with the SMART-Seq v4 Ultra Low Input RNA kit. Two healthy male donors, one aged 18 to 29 and one aged 30 to 39 years, were included in the cohort. Blood samples were taken at several timepoints before and after primary and secondary immunization, and bulk PBMC replicates and cell subsets were isolated. To follow T-cell clones before and after primary and booster YFV17D yellow fever vaccination, bulk TCR alpha and beta repertoires were sequenced over time. Study-level results and caveats: The secondary T-cell response was found to be weaker but faster than the primary response, with a peak reached on day 5 rather than on day 15. FACS-sorted repertoires could contain abundant contaminating clonotypes from the bulk population, so computational filtering was required. Most clones expanded after primary vaccination (approximately 95% of CD4 and over 80% of CD8) were re-detected after the booster, suggesting that broad memory maintenance occurred. Because only a couple of donors were included in the study, the extent to which the findings can be generalized is limited. A small fraction of clonotypes appeared in both the CD4 and CD8 compartments, likely as a result of convergent recombination.

The meaning of the sample's treatment or condition label: live attenuated yellow fever vaccine strain. PBMCs were isolated from peripheral blood using a standard Ficoll-Paque protocol. Dynabeads CD4 and CD8 positive selection kits were used to isolate the CD4 and CD8 T-cell fractions. RNA was extracted with TriZol from bulk PBMCs, CD4 and CD8 fractions, and dextramer-positive and dextramer-negative fractions. CDR1 DFQATT and CDR2 SNEGSKA are derived from the germline V gene (reference sequence). The CDR3 sequence holds 16 residues, the cysteine and phenylalanine included. Only CDR3 DNA remains: 48 bases, in frame from the first base. Trimming takes 0 bases from V and 0 bases from J, and the germline ends sit 14 bases apart. TCR cDNA was synthesized by 5'RACE template switching, through which a universal primer site and unique molecular identifiers were introduced. Priming for cDNA synthesis came from both the TCR alpha and TCR beta constant segments. Libraries were amplified in two PCR steps, with sample barcodes and sequencing adapters added in the second step. Libraries were sequenced on Illumina HiSeq 2500 (2x100 bp) or NovaSeq (2x150 bp). From the authors' description of their analysis: MIGEC was used to demultiplex reads and collapse the reads into UMI consensus sequences, and MiXCR was used for V(D)J alignment. Vaccine-responding clonotypes were identified with edgeR using replicate PBMC samples, with FDR below 0.01 and a log2 fold change above 5 up to day 15 being required. Each bulk clonotype was labeled CD4 or CD8 based on which sequenced repertoire, CD4 or CD8, contained the clonotype at higher abundance. TCRdb reprocessing: public reads trimmed at Q25 with fastp, clones called with MiXCR, in-frame beta chains kept. One record per CDR3 amino acid sequence lists the most common genes and DNA. The V and J calls come from TCRdb's annotation, not from the publication. In all, the sample holds about 58,000 distinct CDR3 sequences, and more than 5.5% of those were seen once. Clones ranked in the top ten supply approximately 41% of the sample.

With regard to this clonotype: The target of this receptor is not known. No per-base quality is available; no much larger clone lies one base away.

The receptor chain draws on TRBV20-1 and TRBJ1-2; a confident D gene designation cannot be given. This clonotype originated in a man aged 18 to 29 who received the YFV17D yellow fever vaccine. The source was CD8+ T cells sorted from PBMCs, collected on the day of the first yellow fever vaccination. In nucleotides, the sequence is TGCAGTGCTAGAGATAACTCAGCGTTCCCTAACTATGGCTACACCTTC. Its protein reads: CSARDNSAFPNYGYTF.